The 21 T cell receptor beta chains in this list originate from one sample, sequenced in a study of cytomegalovirus exposure and HLA in healthy donors. Vbeta (60) and Jbeta (13) primers were used in the PCR. Profiling relied on immunoSEQ multiplex PCR, and the TCRdb table lists in-frame clones only, not all of them. The sample lists about 140,000 clones; approximately 82% were seen once. Sequenced input: PBMCs. Receptors originate from an older woman in good health and CMV-seropositive.

In this sample, this clone turned up once. The chain is built from TRBV7-2 and TRBJ2-1; 8 nucleotides match TRBD1. The germline CDR1 and CDR2 sequences are SGHTA and FQGNSA. The ends lost 1 base at V and 2 bases at J; junction bases unmatched: 1. CDR3 length: 15 residues. As DNA, the CDR3 is TGTGCCAGCAGCTTAGAGGGACAGGCCTACAATGAGCAGTTCTTC. Translation gives CASSLEGQAYNEQFF.

The gene calls are TRBV5-6 and TRBJ2-7, with D possibly matching TRBD2 (6 bases). Trimming stripped 4 bases from V and 3 bases from J, with 11 bases between. Germline loops: CDR1 SGHDT, CDR2 YYEEEE. The CDR3 runs 13 residues. The CDR3 bases are TGTGCCAGCAGCCCGGACGGGAGCTACGAGCAGTACTTC. It is translated as CASSPDGSYEQYF.

This clone was seen only a few times. The rearrangement uses TRBV7-9 and TRBJ2-7, with D possibly being TRBD2 (6 bases). The CDR3 sequence is 17 residues long. The germline gives CDR1 SEHNR, CDR2 FQNEAQ (reference sequence). The ends were cut back, 1 base at V and 1 base at J, with 17 bases in the middle. The CDR3, as DNA: TGTGCCAGCAGCTTAGAATTGGGACTCCAGATATCCTACGAGCAGTACTTC. Protein sequence: CASSLELGLQISYEQYF.

This rearrangement joins TRBV7-9 to TRBJ2-3; D gene unclear. Trimming removed 5 bases from V and 4 bases from J, with 10 bases in between. Looked up from germline, CDR1 is SEHNR and CDR2 is FQNEAQ (reference sequence). The CDR3 is made up of 13 amino acids. CDR3 DNA sequence: TGTGCCAGCAGCCTTCCGCGTCCAGATACGCAGTATTTT. It is translated as CASSLPRPDTQYF. Variable domain in full (rest from reference TRBV7-9 and TRBJ2-3): DTGVSQNPRHKITKRGQNVTFRCDPISEHNRLYWYRQTLGQGPEFLTYFQNEAQLEKSRLLSDRFSAERPKGSFSTLEIQRTEQGDSAMYLCASSLPRPDTQYFGPGTRLTVL.

This clone showed up just once. The CDR3 loop is CASSSAPAGGLEQYF. The CDR3, as DNA: TGTGCCAGCAGCTCCGCCCCGGCGGGAGGGCTCGAGCAGTACTTC. The chain carries TRBV13 and TRBJ2-7; 9 nucleotides line up with TRBD2. Germline values: CDR1 PRHDT, CDR2 FYEKMQ (reference sequence). The length of the CDR3 is 15 residues. Trimming took 4 bases from V and 6 from J; bases not matched to a gene: 10.

The V and J genes are TRBV9 and TRBJ2-7, with unresolved D. Germline CDR1 reads SGDLS; CDR2 reads YYNGEE. Deletions cut 5 bases from V and 0 bases from J, with 18 bases between. The CDR3 runs 16 residues. The CDR3 is CASSPSDGTGSYEQYF. In DNA, the CDR3 is TGTGCCAGCAGTCCGAGCGATGGCACGGGCTCCTACGAGCAGTACTTC.

The chain couples TRBV7-6 to TRBJ2-3; 9 positions agree with TRBD2. J lost 0 bases, V lost 5 bases, and 9 bases had no gene match. CDR1 is SGHVS and CDR2 is FNYEAQ in the germline V gene. The CDR3 is 17 amino acids. The DNA for the CDR3 is TGTGCCAGCAGCCTAAGACTTACTAGCGGGAGCACAGATACGCAGTATTTT. As protein: CASSLRLTSGSTDTQYF.

The V and J genes are TRBV30 and TRBJ1-1; unclear D gene. The ends were cut back, 2 bases at V and 0 bases at J, with 10 bases in the middle. The CDR3 extends over 14 amino acids. The germline V gene has CDR1 GTSNPN and CDR2 SVGIG (reference sequence). The CDR3 protein is CAWSRDGVNTEAFF. For the CDR3, the DNA is TGTGCCTGGAGTCGCGACGGAGTGAACACTGAAGCTTTCTTT.

The rearrangement uses TRBV5-1 and TRBJ2-7; TRBD1 matches at 10 bases. Germline assignment: CDR1 SGHRS and CDR2 YFSETQ. Trimming at V came to 4 bases and at J to 2 bases, leaving 9 bases not matched to a gene. The CDR3 is made up of 16 amino acids. The CDR3 loop is CASSRTGQGDAYEQYF. DNA of the CDR3: TGCGCCAGCAGCCGAACCGGACAGGGGGATGCCTACGAGCAGTACTTC.

The gene calls are TRBV19 and TRBJ1-5; D perhaps matches TRBD1 (5 bases). This CDR3 spans 14 amino acids. V dropped 6 bases and J dropped 7 bases, with 16 bases sitting between them. Germline V gene lookup returns CDR1 LNHDA and CDR2 SQIVND (reference sequence). CDR3 nucleotides: TGTGCCAGTAGCCTCGGGGGGAAAAACCAGCCCCAGCATTTT. It specifies CASSLGGKNQPQHF.

The V call is TRBV5-6, the J call TRBJ1-1; D is unresolved. V gave up 4 bases and J gave up 1 base, with 11 bases separating them. This CDR3 comprises 14 residues. Germline lookup yields CDR1 SGHDT and CDR2 YYEEEE. CDR3 region: CASSPIPPNTEAFF. In DNA, the CDR3 is TGTGCCAGCAGCCCCATCCCCCCGAACACTGAAGCTTTCTTT. Supplemented by reference TRBV5-6 and TRBJ1-1, the full variable domain reads DAGVTQSPTHLIKTRGQQVTLRCSPKSGHDTVSWYQQALGQGPQFIFQYYEEEERQRGNFPDRFSGHQFPNYSSELNVNALLLGDSALYLCASSPIPPNTEAFFGQGTRLTVV.

V usage is TRBV6-6 and J usage is TRBJ1-1; 8 nucleotides line up with TRBD1. Germline V gene lookup returns CDR1 MNHNY and CDR2 SVGAGI (reference sequence). This CDR3 contains 14 residues. The V segment lost 6 bases and the J segment 0 bases; nucleotides outside the gene matches: 3. The CDR3 nucleotides read TGTGCCAGCAGGACAGGGGCGATGAACACTGAAGCTTTCTTT. Its translation: CASRTGAMNTEAFF.

The chain couples TRBV7-3 to TRBJ2-2, with 9 bases matching TRBD2. Germline CDR1 and CDR2: SGHTA and FQGTGA. V gave up 5 bases and J gave up 7 bases; unmatched junction bases: 8. The CDR3 has 15 residues. The CDR3 is CASSQVSGRSGELFF. CDR3 nucleotide sequence: TGTGCCAGCAGCCAAGTTAGCGGGAGAAGCGGGGAGCTGTTTTTT. Combining the CDR3 with reference TRBV7-3 and TRBJ2-2 gives the whole variable domain GAGVSQTPSNKVTEKGKYVELRCDPISGHTALYWYRQSLGQGPEFLIYFQGTGAADDSGLPNDRFFAVRPEGSVSTLKIQRTERGDSAVYLCASSQVSGRSGELFFGEGSRLTVL.

This chain joins TRBV11-2 and TRBJ1-4; D ambiguous. The CDR3 has 13 amino acids. Trimming took off 4 bases at V and 7 bases at J, with 10 bases between the two ends. Germline V gene sequence: CDR1 SGHAT, CDR2 FQNNGV. Here the CDR3 DNA reads TGTGCCAGCAGCTCGGAGTGGGTTGAAAAACTGTTTTTT. It specifies CASSSEWVEKLFF.

This clone occurred once. The CDR3 here is CASSQVGTSPEQYF. CDR3 bases: TGCGCCAGCAGCCAAGTGGGTACTAGCCCCGAGCAGTACTTC. V is TRBV4-1 and J is TRBJ2-7; D perhaps matches TRBD2 (6 bases). The germline gives CDR1 MGHRA, CDR2 YSYEKL. The CDR3 covers 14 residues. V dropped 1 base and J dropped 6 bases, with 13 bases sitting between them.

CDR3 sequence (DNA): TGTGCCACCAGCAGAGAGGAGGCAGATGAAAAACTGTTTTTT. The encoded protein is CATSREEADEKLFF. This chain connects TRBV15 to TRBJ1-4; D not resolved. The V gene's germline CDR1 is LNHNV and CDR2 YYDKDF (reference sequence). Trimming pared 0 bases from V and 6 bases from J, leaving 8 bases between. This CDR3 region has 14 residues.

This clone occurred a few times. This chain links TRBV5-4 with TRBJ1-2; 7 bases align to TRBD1. CDR1 and CDR2 (germline): SGHNT, YYREEE (reference sequence). Trimming cost V 1 base and J 2 bases; bases outside gene matches: 5. The CDR3 has 15 residues. CDR3 loop: CASSLSSTGNYGYTF. Written as DNA, the CDR3 is TGTGCCAGCAGCTTGTCTTCGACAGGGAACTATGGCTACACCTTC.

This rearrangement joins TRBV5-6 to TRBJ1-2; TRBD1 matches at 8 bases. The CDR3 loop spans 16 amino acids. V lost 4 bases and J lost 0; bases outside the gene matches: 8. Germline assignment: CDR1 SGHDT and CDR2 YYEEEE. The CDR3 protein is CASSPDRVRANYGYTF. Here the CDR3 DNA reads TGTGCCAGCAGCCCGGACAGGGTCCGGGCTAACTATGGCTACACCTTC.

The chain links TRBV2 to TRBJ2-1, with 9 positions matching TRBD2. Trimming took 3 bases from V and 8 from J; bases not matched to a gene: 5. CDR3 length: 14 residues. Germline lookup yields CDR1 SNHLY and CDR2 FYNNEI. In DNA form, the CDR3 reads TGTGCCAGCAGTGATAGCGGGAGTGCCTATGAGCAGTTCTTC. This gives the protein CASSDSGSAYEQFF. Full variable domain (rest looked up from reference TRBV2 and TRBJ2-1): EPEVTQTPSHQVTQMGQEVILRCVPISNHLYFYWYRQILGQKVEFLVSFYNNEISEKSEIFDDQFSVERPDGSNFTLKIRSTKLEDSAMYFCASSDSGSAYEQFFGPGTRLTVL.

The chain employs TRBV27 and TRBJ2-3; no clear D. Trimming pared 2 bases from V and 1 base from J, leaving 13 bases between. Germline-derived CDR1 and CDR2 are MNHEY and SMNVEV (reference sequence). The CDR3 extends over 16 amino acids. The CDR3 DNA sequence: TGTGCCAGCAGTTTAGTCCCGCCTGGGCGCACAGATACGCAGTATTTT. This sequence encodes CASSLVPPGRTDTQYF.

This clone has a handful of counts. The genes are TRBV2 and TRBJ2-1; 9 positions agree with TRBD2. The CDR3 totals 16 residues. Germline lookup yields CDR1 SNHLY and CDR2 FYNNEI. V lost 4 bases to trimming and J lost 5 bases; unmatched junction nucleotides: 9. This CDR3 is CASSAPGLAGNNEQFF. The DNA for the CDR3 is TGTGCCAGCAGTGCTCCGGGGCTAGCGGGGAACAATGAGCAGTTCTTC.